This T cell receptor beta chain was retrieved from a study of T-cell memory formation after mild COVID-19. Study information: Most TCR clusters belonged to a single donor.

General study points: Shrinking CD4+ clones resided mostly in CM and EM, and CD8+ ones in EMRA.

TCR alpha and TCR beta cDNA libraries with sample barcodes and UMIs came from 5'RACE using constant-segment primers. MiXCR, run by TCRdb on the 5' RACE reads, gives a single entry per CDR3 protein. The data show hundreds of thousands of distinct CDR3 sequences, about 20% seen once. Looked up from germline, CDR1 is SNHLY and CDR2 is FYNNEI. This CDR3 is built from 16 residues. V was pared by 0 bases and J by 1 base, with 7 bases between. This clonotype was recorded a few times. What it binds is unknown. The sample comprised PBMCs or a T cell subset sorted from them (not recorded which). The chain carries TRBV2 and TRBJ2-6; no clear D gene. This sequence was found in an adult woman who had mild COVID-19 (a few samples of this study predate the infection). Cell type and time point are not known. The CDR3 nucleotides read TGTGCCAGCAGTGAAGCCATGGGTTCTGGGGCCAACGTCCTGACTTTC. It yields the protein CASSEAMGSGANVLTF.